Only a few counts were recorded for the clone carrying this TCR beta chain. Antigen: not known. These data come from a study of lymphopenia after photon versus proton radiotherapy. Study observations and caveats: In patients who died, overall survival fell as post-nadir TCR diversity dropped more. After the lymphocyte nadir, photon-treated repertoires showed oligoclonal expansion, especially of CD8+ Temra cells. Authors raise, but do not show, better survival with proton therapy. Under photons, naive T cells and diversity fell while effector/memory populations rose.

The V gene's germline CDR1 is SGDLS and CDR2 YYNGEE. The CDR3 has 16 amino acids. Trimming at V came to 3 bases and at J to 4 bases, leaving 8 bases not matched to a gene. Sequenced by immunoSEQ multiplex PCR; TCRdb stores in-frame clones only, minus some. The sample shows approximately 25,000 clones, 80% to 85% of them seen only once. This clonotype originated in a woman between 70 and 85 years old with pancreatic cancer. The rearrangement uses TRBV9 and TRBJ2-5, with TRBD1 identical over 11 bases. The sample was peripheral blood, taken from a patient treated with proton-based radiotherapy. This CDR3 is CASSAEDRGPRETQYF. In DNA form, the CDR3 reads TGTGCCAGCAGCGCCGAGGACAGGGGGCCTCGAGAGACCCAGTACTTC.